One and the same sample provided the 19 T cell receptor beta chains below, sequenced in a study of glioma-infiltrating T cells. Using RNA template, CDR3s of TCR alpha and beta were amplified with iRepertoire arm-PCR. From the multiplex PCR reads, TCRdb called clonotypes with MiXCR, one entry per CDR3 protein. The top ten hold roughly 29% of the sample, which has approximately 140,000 distinct CDR3 sequences, approximately 26% seen once. Sequenced: glioma tissue, nonneoplastic brain tissue, or PBMCs (not recorded which). The receptors originated from a human donor with low-grade glioma or glioblastoma, undergoing nonglioma brain surgery, or in good health (not recorded which).

The rearrangement uses TRBV6-1 and TRBJ2-2, with unresolved D. CDR1 is MNHNS, CDR2 SASEGT, per germline. The CDR3 length is 15 residues. V was clipped by 6 bases and J by 5 bases, with 16 bases between them. The CDR3 reads CASRPIRGYTGELFF. The CDR3 DNA is TGTGCCAGCAGACCGATTCGCGGCTATACCGGGGAGCTGTTTTTT.

The chain is built from TRBV24-1 and TRBJ2-1, with 8 bases identical to TRBD2. The germline V gene has CDR1 KGHDR and CDR2 SFDVKD. CDR3 length: 16 residues. With 2 bases clipped from V and 8 bases from J, the junction kept 10 bases outside the gene matches. The CDR3 loop reads CATSDSREGGHDEQFF. The CDR3 coding sequence is TGTGCCACCAGTGATTCTCGGGAGGGGGGGCATGATGAGCAGTTCTTC.

The chain has TRBV19 and TRBJ1-2; tentatively, D is TRBD1 (5 bases). The CDR3 contains 14 residues. CDR1 is LNHDA and CDR2 is SQIVND in the germline V gene (reference sequence). Deletions cut 0 bases from V and 9 bases from J, with 14 bases between. As DNA, the CDR3 is TGTGCCAGTAGTATAGATGTCGGGACGCGGAGCTACACCTTC. Its translation: CASSIDVGTRSYTF.

Details on this clonotype: A much bigger clone sits one base away, suggesting this may be a read error. The DNA of the CDR3 is TGTGCCAGCAGCTTAGCAGTAATCAGCACATATACGCAGTATTTT. It specifies CASSLAVISTYTQYF. The chain links TRBV7-2 to TRBJ2-3; the D is unclear. Germline assignment: CDR1 SGHTA and CDR2 FQGNSA. The CDR3 is 15 amino acids.

Regarding this clonotype: This could be a read error, since a much larger clone is one nucleotide away. This chain joins TRBV20-1 and TRBJ2-5, with a tentative D call TRBD1 (6 bases). CDR1 and CDR2 (germline): DFQATT, SNEGSKA (reference sequence). The CDR3 extends over 15 amino acids. Trimming shortened V by 2 bases and J by 5 bases, and 18 bases separated the two germline ends. The DNA for the CDR3 is TGCAGTGCTAGATCCAGGACAGAGGGCCGGGAGACCCAGTACTTC. It translates to CSARSRTEGRETQYF.

This clonotype was detected only once. As the CDR3 is not closed by the conserved phenylalanine or tryptophan, this likely results from a read error. The chain employs TRBV7-2 and TRBJ1-1, with D unclear. The germline gives CDR1 SGHTA, CDR2 FQGNSA. This CDR3 has 14 residues. Trimming took 5 bases from V and 7 from J, leaving 17 bases between them. The CDR3 bases are TGTGCCAGCAGCGCCCCCGAAGAATTTTTTGAAGCTTTCTCT. Protein sequence: CASSAPEEFFEAFS.

This clonotype was seen only a few times. J is TRBJ1-2 and V is TRBV10-2, with unresolved D. Germline lookup yields CDR1 WSHSY and CDR2 SAAADI. This CDR3 contains 13 residues. The V and J ends lost 8 bases and 4 bases respectively, with 14 bases between them. The CDR3 coding sequence is TGCGCCAGCGGACCTGGCGGGATCTATGGCTACACCTTC. Residues: CASGPGGIYGYTF.

This clonotype was observed at least ten times. The J gene is TRBJ1-5, the V gene TRBV20-1, with unresolved D. V lost 2 bases, J lost 0 bases, and 11 bases lay in between. The CDR3 totals 15 residues. Per the germline V gene, CDR1 is DFQATT and CDR2 is SNEGSKA (reference sequence). The CDR3 coding sequence is TGCAGTGCTAGAAAACAGCAAGTTAGCAATCAGCCCCAGCATTTT. Translating gives CSARKQQVSNQPQHF.

This clonotype was observed at least ten times. The rearrangement uses TRBV20-1 and TRBJ1-3, with 8 bases matching TRBD1. The CDR3 extends over 13 amino acids. Germline V lookup: CDR1 DFQATT, CDR2 SNEGSKA (reference sequence). Losses at the gene ends were 6 bases for V and 5 bases for J; bases not matched to a gene: 6. CDR3 region: CSANDRGRNTIYF. For the CDR3, the DNA is TGCAGTGCGAACGACAGGGGACGAAACACCATATATTTT.

In this sample, this clonotype turned up many times. The chain joins TRBV20-1 to TRBJ1-2; D might be TRBD1 (6 bases). CDR1 and CDR2 (germline): DFQATT, SNEGSKA (reference sequence). Trimming removed 6 bases from V and 8 bases from J, with 13 bases in between. The CDR3 has 11 residues. CDR3 in DNA: TGCAGTGCGGGGCGGGGGCTGGGCTACACCTTC. Its translation is CSAGRGLGYTF.

This chain joins TRBV3-1 and TRBJ2-1, with 7 bases fitting TRBD1. CDR1 and CDR2 from the germline V gene are LGHDT and YNNKEL (reference sequence). V lost 2 bases, J lost 7 bases, and 5 bases stayed unmatched. The CDR3 is 14 residues long. The DNA of the CDR3 is TGTGCCAGCAGCCAACGGCAGGGGGAGAATGAGCAGTTCTTC. This encodes CASSQRQGENEQFF.

The chain employs TRBV28 and TRBJ2-4; D call uncertain. Germline-derived CDR1 and CDR2 are MDHEN and SYDVKM. This CDR3 contains 15 residues. V was pared by 7 bases and J by 0 bases, with 13 bases between. CDR3 loop: CASMPLQVAKNIQYF. DNA of the CDR3: TGTGCCAGCATGCCCCTGCAGGTAGCCAAAAACATTCAGTACTTC.

The rearrangement links TRBV7-2 to TRBJ1-4; 9 bases map to TRBD1. After removal of 1 base from V and 8 bases from J, the junction contained 8 bases not matched to a gene. The length of the CDR3 is 16 residues. From germline, CDR1 is SGHTA and CDR2 FQGNSA. CDR3 residues: CASSLGGGQGGEKLFF. The CDR3 nucleotides are TGTGCCAGCAGCTTAGGCGGGGGACAGGGAGGCGAAAAACTGTTTTTT.

This clonotype was counted between two and nine times. This rearrangement joins TRBV7-9 to TRBJ2-2, with D unresolved. The CDR3 length is 13 residues. Germline V gene data show CDR1 as SEHNR and CDR2 as FQNEAQ (reference sequence). Deletions cut 5 bases from V and 5 bases from J, with 9 bases between. The CDR3: CASSPDPTGELFF. CDR3 bases: TGTGCCAGCAGCCCGGACCCTACCGGGGAGCTGTTTTTT.

As regards this clonotype: This clone may be a read error of a much larger clone one base away. The genes are TRBV6-6 and TRBJ2-3, with 7 bases identical to TRBD2. With 6 bases clipped from V and 5 bases from J, the junction kept 11 bases outside the gene matches. The CDR3 extends over 15 amino acids. Germline CDR1 reads MNHNY; CDR2 reads SVGAGI (reference sequence). CDR3 sequence reads: CASSPGIAGKDTQYF. CDR3 coding DNA: TGTGCCAGCAGCCCTGGGATAGCGGGCAAAGATACGCAGTATTTT.

Here the CDR3 DNA reads TGTGCCAGCAGAAGGACCGCATTATCAAATTCACCCCTCCACTTT. Translated, it gives CASRRTALSNSPLHF. The V call is TRBV6-1, the J call TRBJ1-6, with D uncertain. The CDR3 is made up of 15 amino acids. Germline V gene data show CDR1 as MNHNS and CDR2 as SASEGT. Trimming removed 6 bases at V and 7 bases at J, with 16 bases between.

This clonotype occurred a few times. V usage is TRBV10-3 and J usage is TRBJ1-3, with D possibly matching TRBD1 (6 bases). CDR1 ENHRY and CDR2 SYGVKD come from the germline V gene. This CDR3 comprises 12 residues. The CDR3 sequence: CAIQGSGNTIYF. The DNA of the CDR3 is TGTGCTATACAGGGTTCTGGAAACACCATATATTTT.

This clonotype was found many times. The chain joins TRBV20-1 to TRBJ2-1, with D tentatively TRBD1 (6 bases). Germline loops: CDR1 DFQATT, CDR2 SNEGSKA (reference sequence). Trimming left V 5 bases short and J 6 bases short, with 17 bases between. There are 14 residues in the CDR3. This CDR3 is CSAQPGLGGNEQFF. The CDR3 region has the DNA TGCAGTGCTCAACCCGGGCTAGGGGGCAATGAGCAGTTCTTC.

Notes on this clonotype: A much larger clone lies one base from this, so it may be a read error. V usage is TRBV20-1 and J usage is TRBJ2-1; D is possibly TRBD2 (6 bases). Germline assignment: CDR1 DFQATT and CDR2 SNEGSKA (reference sequence). Trimming pared 4 bases from V and 6 bases from J, leaving 10 bases between. The CDR3 is made up of 12 amino acids. The CDR3 nucleotides are TGCAGTGCTACCGGGACTTCCAATGAGCAGTTCTTC. Translated, it gives CSATGTSNEQFF.